The next 8 T cell receptor beta chains were all read from a single sample in a study of tumor and adjacent non-tumor tissue in lung cancer. Three rounds of nested PCR, following a modified ARM-PCR protocol, produced the TCRbeta library. TCRdb analysed the multiplex PCR reads with MiXCR anew, one entry per CDR3 protein. The sample consists of 90,000 to 100,000 distinct CDR3 sequences, approximately 80% of them appearing once. This sample's RNA came from whole unsorted tissue. The normal lung tissue was taken more than 3 cm from the tumor edge. The sequencing input was distant non-tumor lung tissue. The receptors here all came from a man aged 60 to 75 with small cell lung cancer.

A note on this clonotype: This likely comes from a read error, as the CDR3 has no conserved phenylalanine or tryptophan at its end. CDR3 DNA sequence: TGTGCCAGCAGTCATTTGACTAGCCCCTACGAGCAGTACCTC. This gives the protein CASSHLTSPYEQYL. The chain couples TRBV6-5 to TRBJ2-7; 7 bases align to TRBD2. The CDR3 is 14 residues long. Trimming removed 5 bases from V and 2 bases from J; junction bases left unmatched: 6. The germline V gene encodes CDR1 MNHEY and CDR2 SVGAGI.

Concerning this clonotype itself: Germline is not matched at one junction end, which may reflect a read error. The chain couples TRBV12-3 or TRBV12-4 to TRBJ2-5, with a weak D call TRBD1 (6 bases). The CDR3 runs to 14 residues. CDR3 region: CASSLMNREETHYF. CDR3 in DNA: TGTGCGAGTAGTTTAATGAACAGGGAAGAGACCCACTACTTC.

In this sample, this clonotype turned up a few times. The rearrangement uses TRBV13 and TRBJ1-2; D ambiguous. CDR3 length: 14 amino acids. CDR1 is PRHDT and CDR2 is FYEKMQ in the germline V gene (reference sequence). V was pared by 3 bases and J by 7 bases, with 15 bases between. The CDR3 loop reads CASSFTGANSGYTF. The CDR3 DNA follows: TGTGCCAGCAGCTTTACGGGAGCTAACAGTGGCTACACCTTC.

V is TRBV11-2 and J is TRBJ1-1, with D tentatively TRBD1 (5 bases). V was cut by 6 bases and J by 1 base, with 15 bases left in between. CDR1 is SGHAT, CDR2 FQNNGV, per germline. CDR3 length equals 15 residues. The CDR3 protein is CASRPWGGKNTEAFF. CDR3 DNA: TGTGCCAGCAGGCCCTGGGGGGGGAAGAACACTGAAGCTTTCTTT.

Of note for this clonotype: One base away lies a much larger clone, so this may be a sequencing read error. The chain is built from TRBV7-9 and TRBJ2-1, with a tentative D call TRBD2 (6 bases). The CDR3 runs 16 residues. The germline V gene encodes CDR1 SEHNR and CDR2 FQNEAQ (reference sequence). The CDR3 is CARSLSLAGSYNEQFF. The CDR3 DNA sequence: TGTGCCCGCAGCTTATCCCTCGCGGGGTCCTACAATGAGCAGTTCTTC. Supplemented by reference TRBV7-9 and TRBJ2-1, the full variable domain reads DTGVSQNPRHKITKRGQNVTFRCDPISEHNRLYWYRQTLGQGPEFLTYFQNEAQLEKSRLLSDRFSAERPKGSFSTLEIQRTEQGDSAMYLCARSLSLAGSYNEQFFGPGTRLTVL.

The chain combines TRBV7-9 with TRBJ1-2; unclear D gene. V gave up 7 bases and J gave up 6 bases, with 15 bases separating them. Germline V gene data show CDR1 as SEHNR and CDR2 as FQNEAQ (reference sequence). The CDR3 runs to 13 residues. CDR3 DNA sequence: TGTGCCAGCAACCAAGAGGGAGTGGATGGCTACACCTTC. Amino acid sequence: CASNQEGVDGYTF.

Remarks on this clonotype: The conserved phenylalanine or tryptophan normally closing the CDR3 is absent here, so this likely arose from a read error. Because the CDR3's place on the DNA is in doubt, the DNA is left out and the CDR3 is given as listed by TCRdb. CDR3 loop: CSVAGWQTHYS. The chain uses TRBV29-1 and TRBJ2-3. The CDR3 is 11 amino acids in total, end residues counted. Germline V gives CDR1 SQVTM, CDR2 ANQGSEA.

Concerning this clonotype itself: In this CDR3 the conserved last residue, phenylalanine or tryptophan, is missing, so a read error is likely. The CDR3 region is CASTHKELHSPLHL. CDR3 nucleotide sequence: TGTGCCAGCACCCACAAGGAGTTGCATTCACCCCTCCACTTA. This rearrangement joins TRBV12-3 or TRBV12-4 to TRBJ1-6, with D unresolved. The V gene lost 7 bases and the J gene lost 8 bases, with 15 bases spanning the gap. This CDR3 is built from 14 residues.